This TCR beta chain was identified during a study of T cell responses to AZD1222 COVID-19 vaccine. About the research overall: Timing groups of about 4 and about 12 weeks for second doses were pooled.

The germline V gene encodes CDR1 SNHLY and CDR2 FYNNEI. V was pared by 1 base and J by 10 bases, with 11 bases between. This CDR3 is built from 14 residues. General study findings and limits: Repertoires were sampled only after the peak T cell response.

With respect to this clone: Antigen unknown.

Measured with immunoSEQ multiplex PCR; TCRdb has only the in-frame clones, and not every one. The table includes roughly 260,000 clones, approximately 93% detected once. The TCR comes from an adult in good health. The sample here was peripheral blood, taken on day 0 of AZD1222 vaccination. J is TRBJ1-6 and V is TRBV2; perhaps TRBD1 as D (5 bases). CDR3 loop: CASSEGGRRSPLHF. The CDR3 nucleotides read TGTGCCAGCAGTGAAGGGGGCCGGCGGTCACCCCTCCACTTT.